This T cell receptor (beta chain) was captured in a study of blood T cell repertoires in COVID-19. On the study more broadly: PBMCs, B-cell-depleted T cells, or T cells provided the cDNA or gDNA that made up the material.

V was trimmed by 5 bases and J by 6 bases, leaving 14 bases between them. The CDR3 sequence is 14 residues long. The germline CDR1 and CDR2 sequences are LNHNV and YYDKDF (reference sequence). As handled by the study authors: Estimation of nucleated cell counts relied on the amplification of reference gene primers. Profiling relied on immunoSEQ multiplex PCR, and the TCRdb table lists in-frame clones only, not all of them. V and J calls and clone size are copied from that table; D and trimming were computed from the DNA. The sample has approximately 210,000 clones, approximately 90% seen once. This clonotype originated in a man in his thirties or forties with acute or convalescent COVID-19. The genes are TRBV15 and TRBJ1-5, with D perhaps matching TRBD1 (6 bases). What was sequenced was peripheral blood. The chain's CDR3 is CATSPERGSQPQHF. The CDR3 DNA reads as TGTGCCACCAGCCCGGAAAGGGGGAGTCAGCCCCAGCATTTT. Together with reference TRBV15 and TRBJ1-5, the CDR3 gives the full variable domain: DAMVIQNPRYQVTQFGKPVTLSCSQTLNHNVMYWYQQKSSQAPKLLFHYYDKDFNNEADTPDNFQSRRPNTSFCFLDIRSPGLGDTAMYLCATSPERGSQPQHFGDGTRLSIL.